The TCR beta chain under discussion was sequenced for a study of cytomegalovirus exposure and HLA in healthy donors. The PCR had 60 Vbeta and 13 Jbeta primers. Repertoires were generated with immunoSEQ multiplex PCR, while TCRdb's copy carries only in-frame clones and drops some. Counted here are around 170,000 clones, around 86% occurring once; the ten biggest clones make up 0.8%. With respect to this clone: The target antigen is unknown.

There were likely unrecorded immune exposures, though donors were nominally healthy when sampled. After removal of 4 bases from V and 2 bases from J, the junction contained 14 bases not matched to a gene. Germline V gene sequence: CDR1 SGHRS, CDR2 YFSETQ. This CDR3 region has 17 residues. Regarding the study as a whole: Previous analysis showed most TCR beta V segments were productive about 87% or about 30% of the time.

Sequencing used PBMCs. This sequence joins TRBV5-1 and TRBJ2-5; TRBD2 agrees at 7 bases. The receptor's source is a woman between 18 and 30 years old in good health and CMV-seronegative. For the CDR3, the DNA is TGCGCCAGCAGCAAGGGAGTGGGAGGGCTCATTCAAGAGACCCAGTACTTC. Its translation: CASSKGVGGLIQETQYF.